This T cell receptor (beta chain) originates from a study of blood T cell repertoires in COVID-19 (dated by TCRdb to the early 2020s). Describing the broader study: Samples from collaborators originated in the United States, Italy and Spain and spanned both the acute and convalescent phases of COVID-19. The material from the prospective study consisted of cDNA or gDNA derived from T cells, B-cell-depleted T cells, or PBMCs. The dataset comprised deeply sampled blood TCRbeta repertoires from subjects exposed to, actively infected with, or recovered from COVID-19. The repertoires were made available in a free public database intended to serve as a resource for research on the immune response to SARS-CoV-2. Samples came from the ongoing ImmuneRACE study (first 160 participants) plus 1,254 subjects from 6 global collaborators. Sample metadata almost always included a de-identified subject ID, COVID-19 status, age in years and sex. Where available, HLA class I and class II types were obtained from metadata supplied by the sample provider rather than from assay-based typing.

The collaborating institutions used their own protocols to collect whole blood in K2EDTA tubes. For TCRbeta analysis, collaborator samples were shipped as frozen whole blood, as isolated PBMCs, or as DNA extracted from either sample type. TCRbeta CDR3 regions were amplified from genomic DNA by means of the immunoSEQ Assay, a bias-controlled multiplex PCR. As for how the authors treated the data: Within the assay, amplification of reference gene primers was used to estimate how many nucleated cells each sample contained. To quantify the absolute abundance of each unique TCRbeta CDR3 rearrangement, sequence reads were collapsed and filtered. Productive Simpson clonality was computed per sample as the square root of Simpson's diversity index over productive rearrangements. Here the immuneACCESS table is served through TCRdb, limited to in-frame sequences with V and J called. Missing clones are a known gap in these copies; in checked studies unresolved V genes cover under half, and the rest lacks a known reason. That table gives V, J and clone size, and the DNA gave D and trimming. The sample data list some 150,000 clones, and approximately 86% of these were observed just once. Clones ranked in the top ten supply roughly 2.2% of the sample.

Concerning this clone: Its binding antigen is unknown. Per-base quality was not reported, and no clone a single base away is much larger than it.

Looking up the germline V gene yields CDR1 SGHRS and CDR2 YFSETQ. The cysteine opens and the phenylalanine closes a CDR3 of 15 amino acids. The only DNA kept is the CDR3, 45 bases in frame from the first base. Trimming accounts for 7 bases at V and 2 bases at J, while the number of junction bases matched to no gene is 7. Study-wide findings and limitations: The amount of clinical and demographic metadata varied by source and participant and was provided uncurated.

This sequence was found in a woman in her 70s with acute or convalescent COVID-19. The rearranged segments are TRBV5-1 and TRBJ2-5; the junction holds 11 bases that match TRBD1. The sample comprised peripheral blood. The CDR3 reads CASLMGQGVQETQYF. The DNA reads as follows: TGCGCCAGCTTGATGGGACAGGGGGTTCAAGAGACCCAGTACTTC.